This passage covers 2 T cell receptor beta chains from one sample sequenced in a study of blood T cell repertoires in COVID-19. TCRdb keeps only in-frame clones here, not all; method: immunoSEQ multiplex PCR. Among 250,000 to 300,000 clones, about nine tenths were seen once, and the ten largest hold 10% to 12%. The sample taken for sequencing was peripheral blood. All receptors derive from a woman in her thirties with COVID-19, enrolled during active disease.

This clone has just one count. The J gene is TRBJ1-1, the V gene TRBV19, with 9 bases lining up with TRBD1. The CDR3 totals 15 residues. V dropped 4 bases and J dropped 5; count of bases not matched to a gene: 8. CDR1 and CDR2 (germline): LNHDA, SQIVND (reference sequence). CDR3 loop: CASSNSGTGNTEAFF. For the CDR3, the DNA is TGTGCCAGTAGTAACTCCGGGACAGGGAATACTGAAGCTTTCTTT.

This rearrangement joins TRBV5-1 to TRBJ1-4, with D possibly TRBD1 on 6 matching bases. CDR3 length: 15 amino acids. The ends were cut back, 4 bases at V and 5 bases at J, with 15 bases in the middle. Germline CDR1 is SGHRS and CDR2 is YFSETQ. CDR3 sequence: CASSPQTGRNEKLFF. DNA of the CDR3: TGCGCCAGCAGCCCTCAGACAGGCCGCAATGAAAAACTGTTTTTT.